The clone carrying this T cell receptor beta chain was seen only a few times. V was trimmed by 0 bases and J by 4 bases, leaving 16 bases between them. Germline lookup yields CDR1 DFQATT and CDR2 SNEGSKA (reference sequence). CDR3 length: 16 residues. This entry belongs to a study of molecular identifiers for immune sequencing clone quantification. TCRdb itself ran the PCR reads through MiXCR, one entry per CDR3 protein. The sample has roughly 630,000 distinct CDR3 sequences, 25% seen once; the top ten hold around 0.78%. The V and J genes are TRBV20-1 and TRBJ1-5, with no clear D. This TCR came from a human donor in good health. Some libraries in this study had Jurkat cell RNA spiked in. Input material: naive CD8+ T cells from blood, with Jurkat cell RNA spiked in. Specified subset: FACS-sorted CD8+CD4-CCR7+CD45RA+ naive T cells. CDR3 sequence reads: CSARDTAPGANQPQHF. The CDR3 DNA reads TGCAGTGCTAGAGACACAGCGCCAGGAGCAAATCAGCCCCAGCATTTT.